The rows below give T cell receptor beta chains drawn from one sample of a study of T cell responses to AZD1222 COVID-19 vaccine. Sequenced by immunoSEQ multiplex PCR; TCRdb stores in-frame clones only, minus some. The sample consists of 150,000 to 200,000 clones, about nine tenths of them appearing once. The sequenced sample was peripheral blood, obtained on day 0 of AZD1222 vaccination. Receptor source: an adult in good health. The CDR3 runs from the conserved cysteine through the conserved F or W. The order of the fields is D gene, V gene, clone size, J gene, CDR3 protein, CDR3 DNA. A D gene is named only where the DNA matches it firmly. The size of a clone is reported for some rows only, either as once, few or many, or as a class for expanded clones.

-	TRBV30	few	TRBJ1-1	CAWGPMNTEAFF	TGTGCCTGGGGACCTATGAACACTGAAGCTTTCTTT
TRBD1	TRBV6-5	once	TRBJ1-4	CASSRDRGEKLFF	TGTGCCAGCAGCAGGGACAGGGGTGAAAAACTGTTTTTT
-	TRBV2	-	TRBJ2-2	CASRTDRGGELFF	TGTGCCAGCAGAACGGACCGGGGAGGGGAGCTGTTTTTT
-	TRBV11-2	-	TRBJ2-7	CASSLGPYNEQYF	TGTGCCAGCAGCTTAGGACCATACAACGAGCAGTACTTC
TRBD1	TRBV11-2	-	TRBJ1-2	CASSATDRDYGYTF	TGTGCCAGCAGCGCGACAGACAGGGACTATGGCTACACCTTC
TRBD2	TRBV5-4	-	TRBJ2-1	CASRERTSGRGGEQFF	TGTGCCAGCAGGGAACGGACTAGCGGGAGGGGAGGTGAGCAGTTCTTC
TRBD2	TRBV11-2	-	TRBJ2-7	CASGNPGGYEQYF	TGTGCCAGCGGAAACCCGGGAGGTTACGAGCAGTACTTC
-	TRBV5-1	-	TRBJ2-1	CASSLNSLNNEQFF	TGCGCCAGCAGCTTGAACAGTCTGAACAATGAGCAGTTCTTC
-	TRBV5-6	-	TRBJ2-2	CASSLFSGANTGELFF	TGTGCCAGCAGCTTATTCAGCGGTGCGAACACCGGGGAGCTGTTTTTT
TRBD2	TRBV5-1	once	TRBJ2-1	CASSYTTSGTYNEQFF	TGCGCCAGCAGCTACACGACTAGCGGGACCTACAATGAGCAGTTCTTC
-	TRBV19	-	TRBJ2-1	CASSDGRGQFF	TGTGCCAGTAGTGATGGGAGAGGGCAGTTCTTC
-	TRBV28	once	TRBJ1-1	CASRSSAGGYFRNTEAFF	TGTGCCAGCAGGTCTTCCGCGGGAGGGTATTTTAGGAACACTGAAGCTTTCTTT
-	TRBV5-4	-	TRBJ2-2	CASSLGTHYTGELFF	TGTGCCAGCAGCTTGGGGACTCACTACACCGGGGAGCTGTTTTTT
-	TRBV28	once	TRBJ1-4	CASRGTGSATNEKLFF	TGTGCCAGCAGGGGGACCGGCTCAGCAACTAATGAAAAACTGTTTTTT
-	TRBV5-1	-	TRBJ2-7	CASSGGLGNEQYF	TGCGCCAGCAGCGGGGGCCTCGGGAACGAGCAGTACTTC
-	TRBV27	few	TRBJ2-1	CASSKATGTNEQFF	TGTGCCAGCAGTAAAGCAACCGGGACAAATGAGCAGTTCTTC
-	TRBV6-5	once	TRBJ2-7	CASSSAFAYEQYF	TGTGCCAGCAGCTCTGCTTTCGCCTACGAGCAGTACTTC
-	TRBV10-3	-	TRBJ1-1	CAIRETGSFPNTEAFF	TGTGCCATCAGGGAGACAGGTTCCTTCCCGAACACTGAAGCTTTCTTT
-	TRBV29-1	-	TRBJ2-1	CSVVPQRLETNNEQFF	TGCAGCGTTGTCCCCCAGCGATTAGAAACGAACAATGAGCAGTTCTTC
-	TRBV5-1	-	TRBJ2-7	CASSFSGSYEQYF	TGCGCCAGCAGCTTTAGCGGCTCCTACGAGCAGTACTTC
-	TRBV27	-	TRBJ1-1	CASSLTSMNTEAFF	TGTGCCAGCAGTTTAACTTCCATGAACACTGAAGCTTTCTTT
-	TRBV27	-	TRBJ2-2	CASSLSYRLNTGELFF	TGTGCCAGCAGTTTATCGTACAGATTGAACACCGGGGAGCTGTTTTTT
TRBD2	TRBV7-8	-	TRBJ2-7	CASSLYTNSGRGEQYF	TGTGCCAGCAGCTTATACACTAACAGCGGGAGAGGCGAGCAGTACTTC
-	TRBV28	-	TRBJ1-3	CASSTTHPGDSGNTIYF	TGTGCCAGCAGTACTACCCACCCGGGCGACTCTGGAAACACCATATATTTT
-	TRBV7-8	-	TRBJ1-5	CASSGGQYQPQHF	TGTGCCAGCAGCGGCGGCCAGTATCAGCCCCAGCATTTT
-	TRBV2	-	TRBJ1-3	CASGGRITGNTIYF	TGTGCCAGCGGGGGACGGATAACTGGAAACACCATATATTTT
-	TRBV5-6	-	TRBJ2-1	CASKAPAGGRDEQFF	TGTGCCAGCAAGGCGCCGGCAGGCGGGCGGGATGAGCAGTTCTTC
-	TRBV28	-	TRBJ2-3	CASSLGPLDTQYF	TGTGCCAGCAGTTTGGGGCCCCTAGATACGCAGTATTTT
TRBD2	TRBV7-8	-	TRBJ2-2	CASSQNSGRNTGELFF	TGTGCCAGCAGCCAAAATAGCGGGCGGAACACCGGGGAGCTGTTTTTT
-	TRBV3-1/TRBV3-2	once	TRBJ1-1	CASSRTSRNTEAFF	TGTGCCAGCAGCCGTACGTCGAGGAACACTGAAGCTTTCTTT
TRBD1	TRBV7-9	once	TRBJ1-1	CASSPWTGGAFF	TGTGCCAGCAGCCCGTGGACAGGGGGAGCTTTCTTC
-	TRBV7-9	-	TRBJ1-2	CASSLAVGYTF	TGTGCCAGCAGCTTGGCTGTCGGCTACACCTTC
-	TRBV6-5	few	TRBJ1-1	CASSYSYHGQNTEAFF	TGTGCCAGCAGTTACTCGTATCACGGACAGAACACTGAAGCTTTCTTT
TRBD2	TRBV6-5	-	TRBJ2-7	CASSPGTSGYYEQYF	TGTGCCAGCAGCCCCGGGACTAGCGGCTACTACGAGCAGTACTTC
-	TRBV10-1	-	TRBJ1-2	CASSPNGFRGNYGYTF	TGCGCCAGCAGTCCAAACGGCTTTCGTGGAAACTATGGCTACACCTTC
-	TRBV6-4	-	TRBJ1-2	CASSETGNNYGYTF	TGTGCCAGCAGTGAAACAGGGAATAACTATGGCTACACCTTC
-	TRBV5-6	-	TRBJ2-7	CASSLRRRSYEQYF	TGTGCCAGCAGCTTGAGACGGCGTTCCTACGAGCAGTACTTC
TRBD1	TRBV2	-	TRBJ2-6	CASSGGTGDISGANVLTF	TGTGCCAGCAGTGGCGGGACAGGGGACATCTCTGGGGCCAACGTCCTGACTTTC
TRBD1	TRBV18	-	TRBJ1-1	CASSPRTGGSGDTEAFF	TGTGCCAGCTCACCACGGACAGGGGGTAGCGGTGACACTGAAGCTTTCTTT
-	TRBV5-1	-	TRBJ2-1	CASRFDVGTYNEQFF	TGCGCCAGCAGATTCGACGTGGGGACCTACAATGAGCAGTTCTTC
-	TRBV14	-	TRBJ2-1	CASSQDGITLSSYNEQFF	TGTGCCAGCAGCCAAGATGGTATAACGCTGAGCTCCTACAATGAGCAGTTCTTC
-	TRBV30	-	TRBJ1-3	CAWSPDSGNTIYF	TGTGCCTGGAGTCCCGACTCTGGAAACACCATATATTTT